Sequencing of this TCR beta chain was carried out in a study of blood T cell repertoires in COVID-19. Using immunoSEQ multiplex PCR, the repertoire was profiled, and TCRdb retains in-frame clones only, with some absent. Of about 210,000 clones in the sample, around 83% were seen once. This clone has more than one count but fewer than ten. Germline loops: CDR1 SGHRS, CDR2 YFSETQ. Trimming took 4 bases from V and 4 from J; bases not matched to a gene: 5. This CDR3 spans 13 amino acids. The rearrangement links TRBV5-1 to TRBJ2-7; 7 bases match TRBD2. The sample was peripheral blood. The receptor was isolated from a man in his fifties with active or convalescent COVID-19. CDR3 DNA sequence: TGCGCCAGCAGCGCTACTAGCGTATACGAGCAGTACTTC. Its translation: CASSATSVYEQYF.